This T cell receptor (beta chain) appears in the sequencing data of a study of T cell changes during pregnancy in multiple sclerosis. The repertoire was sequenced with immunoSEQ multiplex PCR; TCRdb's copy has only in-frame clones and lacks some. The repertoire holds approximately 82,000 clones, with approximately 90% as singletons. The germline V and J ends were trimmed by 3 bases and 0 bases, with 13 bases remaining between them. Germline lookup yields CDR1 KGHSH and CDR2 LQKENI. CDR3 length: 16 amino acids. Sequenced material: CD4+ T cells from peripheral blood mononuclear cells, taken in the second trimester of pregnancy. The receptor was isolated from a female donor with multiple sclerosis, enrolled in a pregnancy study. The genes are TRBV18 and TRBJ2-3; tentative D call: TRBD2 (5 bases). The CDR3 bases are TGTGCCAGCTCACCGAAGACCGGGGTTAGCACAGATACGCAGTATTTT. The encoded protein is CASSPKTGVSTDTQYF.